This passage covers 7 T cell receptor beta chains from one sample sequenced in a study of high-grade serous ovarian cancer treatment subgroups. Profiling relied on immunoSEQ multiplex PCR, and the TCRdb table lists in-frame clones only, not all of them. Of about 4,800 clones listed, about 73% are singletons. Tumor tissue was taken before any definitive surgery or chemotherapy was given. The specimen sequenced was tumor tissue. All receptors come from a human donor with high-grade serous ovarian cancer.

This rearrangement joins TRBV11-2 to TRBJ2-3; D is possibly TRBD1 or TRBD2 (6 bases each). With 3 bases removed from V and 0 bases from J, the gap between germline ends came to 13 bases. The CDR3 extends over 16 amino acids. The germline V gene has CDR1 SGHAT and CDR2 FQNNGV. For the CDR3, the DNA is TGTGCCAGCAGCTTCCCGGGGGCTGGGAGCACAGATACGCAGTATTTT. It codes for CASSFPGAGSTDTQYF.

The sample holds one count of this clone. The CDR3 DNA reads as TGTGCCACCCAAAAGAGAGGGGGGGCGCCAGGACTTCACAATGAGCAGTTCTTC. Its protein product is CATQKRGGAPGLHNEQFF. The chain has TRBV19 and TRBJ2-1; a weak D match, TRBD2 (7 bases). In germline, CDR1 is LNHDA, CDR2 SQIVND (reference sequence). The V gene lost 10 bases and the J gene lost 5 bases, with 30 bases spanning the gap. The CDR3 is 18 amino acids.

The CDR3 DNA sequence: TGTGCCAGCAGTGAACCTCGACAGGGGCCCTCGGGGGAGCAGTACTTC. Protein: CASSEPRQGPSGEQYF. The V and J genes are TRBV6-1 and TRBJ2-7, with 8 bases matching TRBD1. Trimming took 2 bases from V and 7 from J; bases not matched to a gene: 13. CDR3 length equals 16 residues. From germline, CDR1 is MNHNS and CDR2 SASEGT.

This chain uses TRBV28 with TRBJ1-5; the D is unclear. The V end was cut by 4 bases, the J end by 7 bases, with 2 bases between. This CDR3 region has 10 residues. Germline-derived CDR1 and CDR2 are MDHEN and SYDVKM. The CDR3 DNA is TGTGCCAGCAGTTACCAGCCCCAGCATTTT. It codes for CASSYQPQHF.

The gene calls are TRBV7-8 and TRBJ1-2; maybe TRBD1 (5 bases). Between the trimmed V and J ends, which lost 1 base and 3 bases, there was a span of 9 bases. The germline CDR1 and CDR2 sequences are SGHVS and FQNEAQ. The CDR3 consists of 14 residues. The CDR3 loop is CASSLGGLDYGYTF. The CDR3 nucleotides read TGTGCCAGCAGCTTAGGGGGGTTGGACTATGGCTACACCTTC.

V and J are TRBV18 and TRBJ1-1; the match to TRBD1 covers 9 bases. The CDR3 sequence is 16 residues long. Germline V gene lookup returns CDR1 KGHSH and CDR2 LQKENI. J lost 5 bases, V lost 3 bases, and 10 bases had no gene match. The CDR3 DNA is TGTGCCAGCTCACCGGTCACAGGGGGCGATGGGACTGAAGCTTTCTTT. Translating gives CASSPVTGGDGTEAFF. Full variable domain (outside the CDR3, taken from reference TRBV18 and TRBJ1-1): NAGVMQNPRHLVRRRGQEARLRCSPMKGHSHVYWYRQLPEEGLKFMVYLQKENIIDESGMPKERFSAEFPKEGPSILRIQQVVRGDSAAYFCASSPVTGGDGTEAFFGQGTRLTVV.

Only a few counts were recorded for this clone. The J gene is TRBJ2-1, the V gene TRBV5-4; tentatively, D is TRBD2 (6 bases). The CDR3 consists of 16 residues. V lost 1 base and J lost 7, with 18 bases in between. The germline V gene encodes CDR1 SGHNT and CDR2 YYREEE (reference sequence). In DNA form, the CDR3 reads TGTGCCAGCAGCTTGAAACCGGGAGCGTACAGGAATGAGCAGTTCTTC. It is translated as CASSLKPGAYRNEQFF.